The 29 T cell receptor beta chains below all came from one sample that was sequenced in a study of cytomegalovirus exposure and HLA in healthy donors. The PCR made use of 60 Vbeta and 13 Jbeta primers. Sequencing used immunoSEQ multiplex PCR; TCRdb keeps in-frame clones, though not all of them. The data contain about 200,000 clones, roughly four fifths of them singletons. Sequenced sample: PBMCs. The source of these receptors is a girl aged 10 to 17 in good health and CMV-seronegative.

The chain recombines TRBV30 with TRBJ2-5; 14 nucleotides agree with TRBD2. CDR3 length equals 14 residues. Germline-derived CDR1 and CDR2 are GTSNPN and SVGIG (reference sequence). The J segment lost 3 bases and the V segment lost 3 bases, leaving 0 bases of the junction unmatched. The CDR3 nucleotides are TGTGCCTGGAGGGGACTAGCGGGGGAAGAGACCCAGTACTTC. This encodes CAWRGLAGEETQYF.

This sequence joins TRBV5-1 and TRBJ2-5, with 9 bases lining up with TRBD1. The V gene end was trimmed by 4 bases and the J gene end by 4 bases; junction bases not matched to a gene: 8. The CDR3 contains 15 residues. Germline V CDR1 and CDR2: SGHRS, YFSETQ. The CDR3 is CASSAGTGSLETQYF. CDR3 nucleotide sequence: TGCGCCAGCAGCGCCGGGACAGGGTCCTTAGAGACCCAGTACTTC. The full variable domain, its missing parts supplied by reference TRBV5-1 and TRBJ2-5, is KAGVTQTPRYLIKTRGQQVTLSCSPISGHRSVSWYQQTPGQGLQFLFEYFSETQRNKGNFPGRFSGRQFSNSRSEMNVSTLELGDSALYLCASSAGTGSLETQYFGPGTRLLVL.

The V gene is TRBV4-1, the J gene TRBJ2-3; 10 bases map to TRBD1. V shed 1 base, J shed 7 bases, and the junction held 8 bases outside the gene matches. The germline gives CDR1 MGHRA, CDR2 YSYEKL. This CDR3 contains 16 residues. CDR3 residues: CASSQVGDRGPNTQYF. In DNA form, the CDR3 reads TGCGCCAGCAGCCAAGTCGGGGACAGGGGCCCAAATACGCAGTATTTT.

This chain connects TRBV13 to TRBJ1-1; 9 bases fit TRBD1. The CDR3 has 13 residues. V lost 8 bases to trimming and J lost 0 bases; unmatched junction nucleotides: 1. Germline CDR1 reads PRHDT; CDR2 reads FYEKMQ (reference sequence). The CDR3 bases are TGTGCCAGCGGGACAGGGTTGAACACTGAAGCTTTCTTT. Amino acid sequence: CASGTGLNTEAFF.

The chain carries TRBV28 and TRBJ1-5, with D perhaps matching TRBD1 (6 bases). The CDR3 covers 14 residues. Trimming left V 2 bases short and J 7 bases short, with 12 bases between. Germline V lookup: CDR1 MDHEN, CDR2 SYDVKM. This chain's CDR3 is CASSLTYREQPQHF. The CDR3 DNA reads TGTGCCAGCAGTTTAACTTACAGGGAGCAGCCCCAGCATTTT.

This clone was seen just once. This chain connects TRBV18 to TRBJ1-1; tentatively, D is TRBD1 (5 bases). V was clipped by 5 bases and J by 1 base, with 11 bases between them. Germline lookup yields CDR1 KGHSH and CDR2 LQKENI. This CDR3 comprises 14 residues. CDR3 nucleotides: TGTGCCAGCTCAGTAGGGGTCTCGAACACTGAAGCTTTCTTT. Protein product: CASSVGVSNTEAFF.

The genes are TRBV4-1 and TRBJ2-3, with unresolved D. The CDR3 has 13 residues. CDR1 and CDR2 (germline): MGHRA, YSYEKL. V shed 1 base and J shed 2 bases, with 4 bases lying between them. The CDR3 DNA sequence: TGCGCCAGCAGCCAAGGCGACACAGATACGCAGTATTTT. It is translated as CASSQGDTDTQYF.

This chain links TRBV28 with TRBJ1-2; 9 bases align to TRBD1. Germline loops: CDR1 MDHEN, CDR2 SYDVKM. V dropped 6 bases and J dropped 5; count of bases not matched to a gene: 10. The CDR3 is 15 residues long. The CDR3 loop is CASSQGRGQGYGYTF. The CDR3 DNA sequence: TGTGCCAGCAGCCAAGGCCGGGGACAGGGATATGGCTACACCTTC.

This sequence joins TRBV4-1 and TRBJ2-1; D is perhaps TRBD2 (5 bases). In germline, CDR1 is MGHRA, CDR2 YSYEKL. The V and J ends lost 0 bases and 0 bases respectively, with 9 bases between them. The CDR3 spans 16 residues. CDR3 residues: CASSQEDWSSYNEQFF. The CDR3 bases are TGCGCCAGCAGCCAAGAGGACTGGAGCTCCTACAATGAGCAGTTCTTC.

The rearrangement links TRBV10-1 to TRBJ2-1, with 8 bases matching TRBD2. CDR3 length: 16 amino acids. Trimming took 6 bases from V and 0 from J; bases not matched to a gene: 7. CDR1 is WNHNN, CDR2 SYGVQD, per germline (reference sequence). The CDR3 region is CASRFRGTSSYNEQFF. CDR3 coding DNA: TGCGCCAGCAGATTCCGAGGGACTAGCTCCTACAATGAGCAGTTCTTC.

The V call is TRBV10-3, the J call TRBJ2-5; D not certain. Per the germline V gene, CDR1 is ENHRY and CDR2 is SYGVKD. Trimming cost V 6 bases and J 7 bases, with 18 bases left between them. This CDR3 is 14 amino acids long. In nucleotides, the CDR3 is TGTGCCATCAGCCGCACTTCAGGAACGATGACCCAGTACTTC. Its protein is CAISRTSGTMTQYF.

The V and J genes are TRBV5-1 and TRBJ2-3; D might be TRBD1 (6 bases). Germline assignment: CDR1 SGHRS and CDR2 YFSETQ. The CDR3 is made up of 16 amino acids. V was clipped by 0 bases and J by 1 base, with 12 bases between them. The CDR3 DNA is TGCGCCAGCAGCTTGGGAACTGCAGGGGGCACAGATACGCAGTATTTT. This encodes CASSLGTAGGTDTQYF.

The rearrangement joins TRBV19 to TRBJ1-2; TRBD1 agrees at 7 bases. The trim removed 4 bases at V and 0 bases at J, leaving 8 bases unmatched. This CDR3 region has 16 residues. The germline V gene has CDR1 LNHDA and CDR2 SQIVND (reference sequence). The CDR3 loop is CASSTDRLRTNYGYTF. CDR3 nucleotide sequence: TGTGCCAGTAGTACGGACAGGTTACGTACTAACTATGGCTACACCTTC.

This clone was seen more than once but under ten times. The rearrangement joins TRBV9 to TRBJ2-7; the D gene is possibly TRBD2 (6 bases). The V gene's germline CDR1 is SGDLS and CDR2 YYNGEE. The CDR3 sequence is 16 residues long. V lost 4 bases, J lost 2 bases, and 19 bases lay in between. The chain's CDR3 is CASSPGVTGLTYEQYF. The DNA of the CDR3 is TGTGCCAGCAGCCCGGGGGTCACGGGGCTAACCTACGAGCAGTACTTC.

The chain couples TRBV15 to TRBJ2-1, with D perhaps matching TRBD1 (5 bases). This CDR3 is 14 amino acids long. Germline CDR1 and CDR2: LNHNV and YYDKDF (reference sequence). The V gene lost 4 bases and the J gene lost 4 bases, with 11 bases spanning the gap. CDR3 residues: CATSKFREYNEQFF. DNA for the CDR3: TGTGCCACCAGCAAGTTCAGGGAATACAATGAGCAGTTCTTC.

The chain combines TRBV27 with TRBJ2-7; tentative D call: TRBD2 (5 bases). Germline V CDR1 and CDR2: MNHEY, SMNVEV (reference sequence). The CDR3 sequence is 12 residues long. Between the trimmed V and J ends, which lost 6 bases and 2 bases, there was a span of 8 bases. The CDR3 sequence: CASRGAPYEQYF. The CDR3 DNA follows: TGTGCCAGCAGGGGAGCCCCCTACGAGCAGTACTTC.

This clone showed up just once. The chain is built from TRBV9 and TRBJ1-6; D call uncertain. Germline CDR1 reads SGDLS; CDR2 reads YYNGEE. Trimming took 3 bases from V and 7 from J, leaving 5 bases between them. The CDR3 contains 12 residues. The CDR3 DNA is TGTGCCAGCAGCGCCAGGAATTCACCCCTCCACTTT. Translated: CASSARNSPLHF. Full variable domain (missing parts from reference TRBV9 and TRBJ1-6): DSGVTQTPKHLITATGQRVTLRCSPRSGDLSVYWYQQSLDQGLQFLIQYYNGEERAKGNILERFSAQQFPDLHSELNLSSLELGDSALYFCASSARNSPLHFGNGTRLTVT.

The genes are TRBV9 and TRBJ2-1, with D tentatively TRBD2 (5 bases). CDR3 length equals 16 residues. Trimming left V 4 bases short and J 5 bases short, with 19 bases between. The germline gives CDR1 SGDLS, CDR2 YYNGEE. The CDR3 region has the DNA TGTGCCAGCAGCCCACGCAGAGGGAGCACCCACAATGAGCAGTTCTTC. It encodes CASSPRRGSTHNEQFF. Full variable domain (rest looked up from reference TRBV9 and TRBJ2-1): DSGVTQTPKHLITATGQRVTLRCSPRSGDLSVYWYQQSLDQGLQFLIQYYNGEERAKGNILERFSAQQFPDLHSELNLSSLELGDSALYFCASSPRRGSTHNEQFFGPGTRLTVL.

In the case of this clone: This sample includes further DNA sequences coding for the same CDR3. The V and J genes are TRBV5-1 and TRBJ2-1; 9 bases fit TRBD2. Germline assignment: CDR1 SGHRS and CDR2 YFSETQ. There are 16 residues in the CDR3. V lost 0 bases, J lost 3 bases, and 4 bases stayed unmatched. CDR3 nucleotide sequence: TGCGCCAGCAGCTTGGTCGCGGGGGGGGGCTACAATGAGCAGTTCTTC. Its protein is CASSLVAGGGYNEQFF.

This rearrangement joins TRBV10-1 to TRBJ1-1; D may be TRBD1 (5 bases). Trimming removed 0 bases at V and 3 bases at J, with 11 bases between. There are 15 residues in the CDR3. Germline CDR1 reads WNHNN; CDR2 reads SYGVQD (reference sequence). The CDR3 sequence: CASSESGSGDTEAFF. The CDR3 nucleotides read TGCGCCAGCAGTGAGTCGGGTTCGGGGGACACTGAAGCTTTCTTT.

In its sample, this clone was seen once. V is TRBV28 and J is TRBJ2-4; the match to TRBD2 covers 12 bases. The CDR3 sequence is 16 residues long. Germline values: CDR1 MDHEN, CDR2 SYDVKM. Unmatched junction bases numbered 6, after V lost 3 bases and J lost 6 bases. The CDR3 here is CASSFTSGGTRNIQYF. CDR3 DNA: TGTGCCAGCAGTTTTACTAGCGGGGGGACGCGAAACATTCAGTACTTC.

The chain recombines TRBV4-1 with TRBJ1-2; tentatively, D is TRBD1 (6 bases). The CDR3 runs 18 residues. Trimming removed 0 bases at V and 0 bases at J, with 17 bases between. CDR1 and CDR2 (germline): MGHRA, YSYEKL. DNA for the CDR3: TGCGCCAGCAGCCAAGATCCGAGGACAGCAATCGCTAACTATGGCTACACCTTC. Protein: CASSQDPRTAIANYGYTF.

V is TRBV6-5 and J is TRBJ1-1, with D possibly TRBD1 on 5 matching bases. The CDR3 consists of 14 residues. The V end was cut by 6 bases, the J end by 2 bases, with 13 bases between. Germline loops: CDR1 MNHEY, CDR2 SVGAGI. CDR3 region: CASRAGLSNTEAFF. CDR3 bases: TGTGCCAGCAGGGCGGGACTCTCAAACACTGAAGCTTTCTTT.

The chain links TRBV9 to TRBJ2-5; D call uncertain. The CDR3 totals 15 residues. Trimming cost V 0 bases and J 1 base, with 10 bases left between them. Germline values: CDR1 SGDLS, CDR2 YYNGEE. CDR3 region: CASSVGRTVQETQYF. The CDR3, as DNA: TGTGCCAGCAGCGTAGGCCGAACAGTCCAAGAGACCCAGTACTTC.

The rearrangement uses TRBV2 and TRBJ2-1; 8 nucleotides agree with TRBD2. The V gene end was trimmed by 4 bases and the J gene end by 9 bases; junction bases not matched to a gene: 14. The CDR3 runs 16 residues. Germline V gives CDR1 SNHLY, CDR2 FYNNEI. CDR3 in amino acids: CASSGIKAGGGLEQFF. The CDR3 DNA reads TGTGCCAGCAGTGGGATCAAGGCGGGAGGAGGGCTTGAGCAGTTCTTC.

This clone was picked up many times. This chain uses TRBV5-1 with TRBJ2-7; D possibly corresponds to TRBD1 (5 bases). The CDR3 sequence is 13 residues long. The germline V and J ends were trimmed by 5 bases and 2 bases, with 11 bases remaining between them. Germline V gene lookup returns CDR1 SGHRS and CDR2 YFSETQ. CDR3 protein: CASRVAGTYEQYF. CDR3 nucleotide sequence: TGCGCCAGCAGGGTGGCAGGGACCTACGAGCAGTACTTC.

CDR3 protein: CASSLVRRGGIDTQYF. The CDR3, as DNA: TGTGCCAGCAGCTTAGTCCGCCGGGGGGGAATAGATACGCAGTATTTT. The chain recombines TRBV7-2 with TRBJ2-3, with 8 bases lining up with TRBD2. Germline V gene data show CDR1 as SGHTA and CDR2 as FQGNSA. J lost 5 bases, V lost 1 base, and 8 bases had no gene match. This CDR3 comprises 16 residues.

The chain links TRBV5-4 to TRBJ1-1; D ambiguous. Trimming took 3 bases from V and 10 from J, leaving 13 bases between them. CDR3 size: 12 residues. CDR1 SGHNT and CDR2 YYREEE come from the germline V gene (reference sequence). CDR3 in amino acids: CASSSGPVGAFF. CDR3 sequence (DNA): TGTGCCAGCAGCTCCGGTCCGGTCGGAGCTTTCTTT.

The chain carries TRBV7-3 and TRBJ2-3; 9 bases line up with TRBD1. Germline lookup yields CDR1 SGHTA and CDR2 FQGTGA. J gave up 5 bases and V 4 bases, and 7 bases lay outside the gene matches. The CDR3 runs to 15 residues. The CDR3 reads CASSSSGQGLDTQYF. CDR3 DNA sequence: TGTGCCAGCAGCTCCTCGGGACAGGGACTAGATACGCAGTATTTT.